These T cell receptor beta chains were read from a single sample in a study of regulatory T cells in long-lasting Graves disease. MiXCR, applied by TCRdb to the multiplex PCR reads, yields one record per CDR3 protein. The data show 530,000 or so distinct CDR3 sequences, with about 14% seen just once and roughly a tenth held by the top ten. These records were also assigned to another study, of T cells in Graves' hyperthyroidism and ophthalmopathy.

The source was peripheral blood mononuclear cells (PBMCs), collected at new diagnosis, from a patient treated with antithyroid drugs. These receptor sequences come from a man in his thirties or forties with Graves disease. Each CDR3 is given with its conserved first and last residue. The D gene is left open where the match is weak. For some rows the clone size is stated as once, few or many, or as a class when expanded; others skip it.

j_call	v_call	d_call	clone_size	cdr3_nt	cdr3_aa
TRBJ2-2	TRBV20-1	NA	NA	TGCAGTGCGCCCCGGGAAATCGGGGAGCTGTTTTTT	CSAPREIGELFF
TRBJ2-5	TRBV14	NA	few	TGTGCCAGCAGCCAAGTAAGGGTGGTGGAGACCCAGTACTTC	CASSQVRVVETQYF
TRBJ2-3	TRBV7-2	NA	few	TGTGCCAGCAGCTTGTATGGCCCAAGCACAGATACGCAGTATTTT	CASSLYGPSTDTQYF
TRBJ1-2	TRBV20-1	NA	many	TGCAGTGCTGAGACAGGAGCCTATGGCTACACCTTC	CSAETGAYGYTF
TRBJ2-2	TRBV2	TRBD1	many	TGTGCCAGCAAAAAACATGGACAGGGCGGGGACACCGGGGAGCTGTTTTTT	CASKKHGQGGDTGELFF
TRBJ1-3	TRBV6-2/TRBV6-3	NA	NA	TGTGCCAGCAAGACACCCCTTTTGGACACCATATATTTT	CASKTPLLDTIYF
TRBJ2-7	TRBV18	TRBD2	NA	TGTGCCAGCTCACCGGGACTAGCGGGAGGGCCGGCCGACGAGCAGTACTTC	CASSPGLAGGPADEQYF
TRBJ2-1	TRBV12-3/TRBV12-4	TRBD2	many	TGTGCCAGCACCGGGGGAGCGGGAGAGGCCCCGAGCTCCTACAATGAGCAGTTCTTC	CASTGGAGEAPSSYNEQFF
TRBJ2-3	TRBV11-2	NA	few	TGTGCCAGCAGCCAAGACGGGGGACCCCGAGTATATACGCAGTATTTT	CASSQDGGPRVYTQYF
TRBJ2-7	TRBV20-1	TRBD2	NA	TGCAGTGCTAGCGGGAGGGCCGTCCACGAGCAGTACTTC	CSASGRAVHEQYF
TRBJ2-1	TRBV9	NA	NA	TGTGCCAGCAGCGAAACCGCTACCTACAATGAGCAGTTCTTC	CASSETATYNEQFF
TRBJ2-3	TRBV20-1	TRBD2	many	TGCAGTGCTTCACTAGCGGGCCGTTCGGATACGCAGTATTTT	CSASLAGRSDTQYF
TRBJ2-5	TRBV6-5	TRBD2	many	TGTGCCAGCAGTTCGATAGCGGGAGTACGGGAGACCCAGTACTTC	CASSSIAGVRETQYF
TRBJ2-1	TRBV12-3/TRBV12-4	NA	many	TGTGCCAGCAGTCCTTCCGGACGGGGTATCGACAATGAGCAGTTCTTC	CASSPSGRGIDNEQFF
TRBJ2-5	TRBV11-2	NA	many	TGTGCCAGCAGCCGATCATGGAGCCTACAAGAGACCCAGTACTTC	CASSRSWSLQETQYF
TRBJ1-2	TRBV25-1	NA	NA	TGTGCCAGCAGTGACCACCCCGATATGAGATGTAGCTATGGCTACACCTTC	CASSDHPDMRCSYGYTF
TRBJ2-7	TRBV10-1	TRBD1	NA	TGCGCCAGCAGTGACTCCGGGACAGGAGATTCCTACGAGCAGTACTTC	CASSDSGTGDSYEQYF
TRBJ2-7	TRBV14	NA	many	TGTGCCAGCAGCCAAGGACCGCAGGTCACCTACGAGCAGTACTTC	CASSQGPQVTYEQYF
TRBJ1-1	TRBV29-1	TRBD1	many	TGCAGCGTGGACAGGGTAGGCCACACTGAAGCTTTCTTT	CSVDRVGHTEAFF
TRBJ2-7	TRBV2	TRBD2	many	TGTGCCCAGCACGGGACTAGCGGGAGGCCTTTAAACTACGAGCAGTACTTC	CAQHGTSGRPLNYEQYF
TRBJ2-2	TRBV30	NA	few	TGTGCCTGGACAGGGAGTCGATGGACCGGGGAGCTGTTTTTT	CAWTGSRWTGELFF
TRBJ1-1	TRBV7-9	TRBD1	NA	TGTGCCAGCAGCTTAGCAGGGGGCAGTACTGAAGCTTTCTTT	CASSLAGGSTEAFF
TRBJ2-7	TRBV10-1	NA	NA	TGCGGCATGAGGCGGGCGGGGTATCACCCTAGGCGCTTGTACTTC	CGMRRAGYHPRRLYF
TRBJ1-5	TRBV6-1	NA	many	TGTGCCAGCAGTGTCCCCCGGGGGGATGATAGCAATCAGCCCCAGCATTTT	CASSVPRGDDSNQPQHF
TRBJ1-2	TRBV5-4	NA	many	TGTGCCAGCAGCTTGCTAGGGGGTTATGGCTACACCTTC	CASSLLGGYGYTF
TRBJ2-4	TRBV19	NA	once	TGTGCCAGTAGTTCACCAGGAGGGTGGAACATTCAGTACTTC	CASSSPGGWNIQYF
TRBJ2-4	TRBV12-3/TRBV12-4	TRBD2	few	TGTGCCAGCAGTTTAGTATTTAGCGGGAGGGCCGGGGCCAAAAACATTCAGTACTTC	CASSLVFSGRAGAKNIQYF
TRBJ1-5	TRBV5-1	NA	few	TGTGCCAGCAGCTTCCTCGGGGAGAATCAGCCCCAGCATTTT	CASSFLGENQPQHF
TRBJ1-4	TRBV28	NA	many	TGTGCCAGCTCCCCCGGTGGGGGAGGCCATGAAAAACTGTTTTTT	CASSPGGGGHEKLFF
TRBJ2-1	TRBV13	NA	NA	TGTGCCAGCAGCTTAAAGTCTTTCAATGAGCAGTTCTTC	CASSLKSFNEQFF
TRBJ2-7	TRBV27	TRBD1	many	TGTGCCAGCTCTATACAGGGGGCGAGGTACGAGCAGTACTTC	CASSIQGARYEQYF
TRBJ2-5	TRBV5-1	TRBD2	NA	TGCGCCAGCAGCTTGGGAGCGGGAGGGCCAAGAATTCGCTCGGAGACCCAGTACTTC	CASSLGAGGPRIRSETQYF
TRBJ2-2	TRBV19	TRBD1	NA	TGTGCCAGTAGTGCCACAGGGGGCATCGCCGGGGAGCTGTTTTTT	CASSATGGIAGELFF
TRBJ2-7	TRBV15	TRBD1	many	TGTGCCACCAGCAGCGACAGGGTCTCCTACGAGCAGTACTTC	CATSSDRVSYEQYF
TRBJ1-4	TRBV6-1	NA	many	TGTGCCAGCAGTGAAGGGGGGGCGGACCCCGGAAAACTGTTTTTT	CASSEGGADPGKLFF
TRBJ2-7	TRBV29-1	TRBD1	many	TGCAGCGTTGAAGATGGGCACAGGGGCGCCTACGAGCAGTACTTC	CSVEDGHRGAYEQYF
TRBJ1-5	TRBV4-2	NA	few	TGTGCCAGCAGCCCCGGCGACAGGTCGGACCAGCCCCAGCATTTT	CASSPGDRSDQPQHF
TRBJ2-1	TRBV28	NA	many	TGTGCCAGCAGTTTACCCATGAACTACAATGAGCAGTTCTTC	CASSLPMNYNEQFF
TRBJ1-2	TRBV5-1	NA	few	TGCGCCAGCAGCTCTTCTGGACCGCCCGCGGCGGGCTACACCTTC	CASSSSGPPAAGYTF
TRBJ2-7	TRBV27	NA	few	TGTGCCAGCAGTTTTCCCCGGGCAGTCCGATTTTACGAGCAGTACTTC	CASSFPRAVRFYEQYF
TRBJ2-7	TRBV29-1	NA	many	TGCAGCGTTGAAGTGGGGAGTCTAGCGAGACCCTACGAGCAGTACTTC	CSVEVGSLARPYEQYF